Described below is a single TCR beta chain sequence and its context. In germline, CDR1 is MDHEN, CDR2 SYDVKM. The CDR3 is made up of 14 amino acids. Trimming stripped 3 bases from V and 1 base from J, with 9 bases between. Per the study methods: Reference gene primer amplification in the assay estimated nucleated cell counts. Assay: immunoSEQ multiplex PCR; the TCRdb copy retains only in-frame clones and omits some. The DNA gave D and trimming, while V, J and clone size come from that table. The sample holds about 100,000 clones, around 64% seen once. This sample is part of a study of blood T cell repertoires in COVID-19. Study summary: Whether acute or convalescent, the COVID-19 samples came from the United States, Italy and Spain. Sample material is recorded as cDNA or gDNA derived from T cells, B-cell-depleted T cells, or PBMCs.

The chain employs TRBV28 and TRBJ2-5; D might be TRBD1 (5 bases). The receptor comes from a woman between 40 and 55 years old with acute or convalescent COVID-19. The sequenced sample consisted of peripheral blood. The CDR3 spells CASSFTGLQETQYF. In nucleotides, the CDR3 is TGTGCCAGCAGTTTTACAGGCCTCCAAGAGACCCAGTACTTC. Based on the CDR3 plus reference TRBV28 and TRBJ2-5, the full variable domain is DVKVTQSSRYLVKRTGEKVFLECVQDMDHENMFWYRQDPGLGLRLIYFSYDVKMKEKGDIPEGYSVSREKKERFSLILESASTNQTSMYLCASSFTGLQETQYFGPGTRLLVL.